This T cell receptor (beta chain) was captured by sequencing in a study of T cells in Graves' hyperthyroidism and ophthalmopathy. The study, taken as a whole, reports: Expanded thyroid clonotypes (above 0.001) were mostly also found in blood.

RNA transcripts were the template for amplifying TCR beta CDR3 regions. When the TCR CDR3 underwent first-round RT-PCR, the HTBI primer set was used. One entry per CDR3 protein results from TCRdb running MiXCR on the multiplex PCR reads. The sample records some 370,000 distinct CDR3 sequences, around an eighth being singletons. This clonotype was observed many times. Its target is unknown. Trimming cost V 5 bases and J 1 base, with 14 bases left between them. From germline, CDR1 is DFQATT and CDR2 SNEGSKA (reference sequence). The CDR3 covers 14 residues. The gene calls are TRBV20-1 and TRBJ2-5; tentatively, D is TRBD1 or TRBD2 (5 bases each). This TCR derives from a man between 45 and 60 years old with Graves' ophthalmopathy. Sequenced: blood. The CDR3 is CSADFEGSQETQYF. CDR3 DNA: TGCAGTGCTGACTTCGAGGGGTCCCAAGAGACCCAGTACTTC.